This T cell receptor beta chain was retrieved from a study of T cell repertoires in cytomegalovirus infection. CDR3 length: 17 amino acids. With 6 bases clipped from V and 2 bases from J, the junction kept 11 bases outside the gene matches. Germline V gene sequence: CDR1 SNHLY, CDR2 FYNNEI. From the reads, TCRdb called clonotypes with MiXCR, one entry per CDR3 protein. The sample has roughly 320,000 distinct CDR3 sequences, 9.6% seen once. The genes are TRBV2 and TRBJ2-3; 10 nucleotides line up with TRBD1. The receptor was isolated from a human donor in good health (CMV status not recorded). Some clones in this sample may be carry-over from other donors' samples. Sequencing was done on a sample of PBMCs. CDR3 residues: CASSSGQGIFSTDTQYF. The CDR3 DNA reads TGTGCCAGCAGCTCGGGACAGGGGATTTTCTCCACAGATACGCAGTATTTT.